This passage covers 10 T cell receptor beta chains from one sample sequenced in a study of blood T cell repertoires in COVID-19. The assay was immunoSEQ multiplex PCR, and TCRdb's table has in-frame clones only and misses some. Among approximately 35,000 clones listed, 88% were seen once. The sequencing sample was made of peripheral blood. The receptors were gathered from a human donor in a cohort sampled during active COVID-19.

The chain's CDR3 is CASSLGTNNEQFF. CDR3 nucleotide sequence: TGTGCCAGCAGCTTAGGGACTAACAATGAGCAGTTCTTC. The V and J genes are TRBV7-8 and TRBJ2-1; D may be TRBD2 (6 bases). Per germline, CDR1 SGHVS and CDR2 FQNEAQ. The length of the CDR3 is 13 residues. V dropped 1 base and J dropped 5 bases, with 6 bases sitting between them.

This sequence joins TRBV15 and TRBJ2-3; 8 bases match TRBD2. The germline V gene has CDR1 LNHNV and CDR2 YYDKDF (reference sequence). V shed 3 bases and J 3 bases; nucleotides not matched to a gene: 8. The CDR3 is made up of 16 amino acids. CDR3 sequence reads: CATSRARGAGTDTQYF. The CDR3 bases are TGTGCCACCAGCAGGGCGCGGGGGGCGGGAACAGATACGCAGTATTTT.

This clone was found once. The genes are TRBV6-1 and TRBJ2-7; D may be TRBD2 (5 bases). Trimming cost V 0 bases and J 7 bases, with 13 bases left between them. CDR1 is MNHNS, CDR2 SASEGT, per germline. The CDR3 has 14 residues. CDR3 sequence: CASSEASVRGEQYF. CDR3 nucleotide sequence: TGTGCCAGCAGTGAAGCCTCCGTCCGGGGTGAGCAGTACTTC.

This clone occurred a few times. The CDR3 DNA reads TGTGCCAGCAGTTTTAAACCGGGACAGGGGTTTTACGAGCAGTACTTC. This translates into CASSFKPGQGFYEQYF. V gene TRBV27 combines with J gene TRBJ2-7, with 10 nucleotides matching TRBD1. The CDR3 loop spans 16 amino acids. The germline CDR1 and CDR2 sequences are MNHEY and SMNVEV (reference sequence). With V trimmed by 3 bases and J by 4 bases, 9 bases remained unmatched.

The gene calls are TRBV7-2 and TRBJ2-1; 16 bases map to TRBD2. The CDR3 is 17 amino acids. The germline V gene has CDR1 SGHTA and CDR2 FQGNSA. J lost 6 bases, V lost 3 bases, and 5 bases had no gene match. The CDR3 loop reads CASSFTGTSGRGNEQFF. The CDR3 DNA reads as TGTGCCAGCAGCTTTACCGGGACTAGCGGGAGGGGCAATGAGCAGTTCTTC.

This chain connects TRBV7-8 to TRBJ2-3; 11 nucleotides align to TRBD2. V shed 5 bases, J shed 3 bases, and the junction held 10 bases outside the gene matches. The CDR3 extends over 17 amino acids. In germline, CDR1 is SGHVS, CDR2 FQNEAQ. The CDR3 here is CASSERVAGGLTDTQYF. Written as DNA, the CDR3 is TGTGCCAGCAGCGAAAGGGTAGCGGGAGGGTTGACAGATACGCAGTATTTT.

The count of this clone is one. In DNA form, the CDR3 reads TGCGCCAGCACTCCCACAGCCGGGACTAGCGGGTTGAGCTCCTACAATGAGCAGTTCTTC. This codes for CASTPTAGTSGLSSYNEQFF. The J gene is TRBJ2-1, the V gene TRBV5-1; 12 positions match TRBD2. This CDR3 contains 20 residues. CDR1 and CDR2 from the germline V gene are SGHRS and YFSETQ. V shed 6 bases, J shed 0 bases, and the junction held 16 bases outside the gene matches.

This clone was found a few times. This chain connects TRBV4-1 to TRBJ2-2; the match to TRBD1 covers 8 bases. CDR3 length: 17 amino acids. The V gene's germline CDR1 is MGHRA and CDR2 YSYEKL. The V and J ends lost 2 bases and 5 bases, in that order; junction bases with no gene match: 10. CDR3 sequence: CASSQIQGVGRTGELFF. DNA of the CDR3: TGCGCCAGCAGCCAAATACAGGGGGTAGGTAGGACCGGGGAGCTGTTTTTT.

The chain links TRBV7-2 to TRBJ2-1; 8 bases line up with TRBD1. Germline V gene data show CDR1 as SGHTA and CDR2 as FQGNSA. The length of the CDR3 is 18 residues. The trim removed 3 bases at V and 1 base at J, leaving 11 bases unmatched. CDR3 protein: CASSFRLPGGRSYNEQFF. The DNA of the CDR3 is TGTGCCAGCAGCTTCCGCCTCCCAGGGGGCAGGTCCTACAATGAGCAGTTCTTC.

This chain connects TRBV18 to TRBJ2-3; the match to TRBD2 covers 9 bases. The CDR3 spans 15 residues. CDR1 and CDR2 (germline): KGHSH, LQKENI. V was clipped by 1 base and J by 5 bases; unmatched bases: 4. The CDR3 nucleotides read TGTGCCAGCTCACCACTAGCGGGAGAGGGAGATACGCAGTATTTT. Its protein product is CASSPLAGEGDTQYF.